The rows below give T cell receptor beta chains drawn from one sample of a study of T cell responses to AZD1222 COVID-19 vaccine. The repertoire was sequenced with immunoSEQ multiplex PCR; TCRdb's copy has only in-frame clones and lacks some. The repertoire includes around 150,000 clones, more than 75% of them detected once, and just under 2% sits in the top ten. Sample: peripheral blood, taken 28 days after the second AZD1222 dose. Receptor source: an adult who received the AZD1222 COVID-19 vaccine. Each CDR3 is given with its conserved first and last residue. A D gene is named only where the DNA matches it firmly.

>TRBJ2-3|TRBV6-5|NA
CASSLDRYTDTQYF
TGTGCCAGCAGTCTCGACAGGTACACAGATACGCAGTATTTT
>TRBJ1-2|TRBV11-2|NA
CASSPVANYGYTF
TGTGCCAGCAGCCCTGTCGCTAACTATGGCTACACCTTC
>TRBJ1-5|TRBV7-9|NA
CASSFTGVGQPQHF
TGTGCCAGCAGCTTTACCGGGGTTGGTCAGCCCCAGCATTTT
>TRBJ1-2|TRBV18|NA
CASSPGGFEFGYTF
TGTGCCAGCTCACCCGGGGGATTTGAATTTGGCTACACCTTC
>TRBJ2-1|TRBV7-2|NA
CASSLGSLALNEQFF
TGTGCCAGCAGCTTAGGTAGCTTAGCCCTCAATGAGCAGTTCTTC
>TRBJ1-1|TRBV27|NA
CASRNRAPFTEAFF
TGTGCCAGCAGGAATCGGGCCCCTTTCACTGAAGCTTTCTTT
>TRBJ1-5|TRBV18|NA
CASSLRARPSNSNQPQHF
TGTGCCAGCTCACTGAGGGCCCGGCCGTCGAATAGCAATCAGCCCCAGCATTTT
>TRBJ2-7|TRBV19|NA
CASSFWGQYEQYF
TGTGCCAGTAGTTTCTGGGGGCAATACGAGCAGTACTTC
>TRBJ1-6|TRBV3-1/TRBV3-2|TRBD1
CASSRQGAFSPLHF
TGTGCCAGCAGCCGACAGGGGGCTTTTTCACCCCTCCACTTT
>TRBJ1-5|TRBV4-1|TRBD1
CASSSRSTGQQPQHF
TGCGCCAGCAGCTCGCGTTCGACAGGGCAGCAGCCCCAGCATTTT
>TRBJ1-2|TRBV27|TRBD1
CASSSSGGLRGYTF
TGTGCCAGCAGCTCCTCAGGGGGCCTGAGGGGCTACACCTTC